The rows below give T cell receptor beta chains drawn from one sample of a study of T cells in Graves' hyperthyroidism and ophthalmopathy. TCRdb itself ran the multiplex PCR reads through MiXCR, one entry per CDR3 protein. The sample holds some 700,000 distinct CDR3 sequences, around 15% seen once. Sequenced material: blood. All receptors come from a middle-aged man with Graves' hyperthyroidism. Each CDR3 is given with its conserved first and last residue. Each record gives: J gene, D gene, clone size, V gene, CDR3 length, CDR3 protein, CDR3 DNA. A D gene is named only where the DNA matches it firmly. Some rows mark clone size as missing; the rest say once, few, many or name a class of expanded clone.

TRBJ2-7	NA	many	TRBV2	15	CASSDWGIGSYEQYF	TGTGCCAGCAGTGATTGGGGCATCGGCTCCTACGAGCAGTACTTC
TRBJ1-4	TRBD1	NA	TRBV7-2	14	CASSLWQGGEKLFF	TGTGCCAGCAGCTTATGGCAGGGGGGTGAAAAACTGTTTTTT
TRBJ1-2	TRBD1	many	TRBV28	13	CASDRGEGYGYTF	TGTGCCAGTGACAGGGGAGAAGGATATGGCTACACCTTC
TRBJ1-1	TRBD1	many	TRBV13	16	CASSSHRDRGNTEAFF	TGTGCCAGCAGCTCGCACCGGGACAGGGGGAACACTGAAGCTTTCTTT
TRBJ2-1	TRBD1	few	TRBV9	16	CASSVDSGGASNEQFF	TGTGCCAGCAGCGTAGACTCAGGGGGCGCGAGTAATGAGCAGTTCTTC
TRBJ1-3	TRBD1	few	TRBV6-9	15	CASSSNRGAGNTIYF	TGTGCCAGCAGTTCAAACAGGGGCGCTGGAAACACCATATATTTT
TRBJ2-5	TRBD2	many	TRBV28	17	CASSLGIAGGLRETQYF	TGTGCCAGCAGTTTGGGGATAGCGGGAGGGCTTCGGGAGACCCAGTACTTC
TRBJ2-2	NA	few	TRBV5-1	15	CASSPVFGYTGELFF	TGCGCCAGCAGCCCCGTATTTGGCTACACCGGGGAGCTGTTTTTT
TRBJ2-3	TRBD2	many	TRBV30	14	CAWSFGLATDTQYF	TGTGCCTGGAGTTTCGGACTAGCAACAGATACGCAGTATTTT
TRBJ2-5	NA	many	TRBV6-1	12	CATMAAGQTQYF	TGTGCCACGATGGCGGCAGGTCAGACCCAGTACTTC
TRBJ1-2	NA	once	TRBV20-1	12	CSAGTETYGYTF	TGCAGTGCTGGTACAGAAACCTATGGCTACACCTTC
TRBJ2-2	NA	many	TRBV10-3	13	CAISESGPGELFF	TGTGCCATCAGTGAGTCAGGGCCCGGGGAGCTGTTTTTT
TRBJ1-1	NA	NA	TRBV20-1	14	CSARLTKGYTEAFF	TGCAGTGCTAGGCTAACGAAGGGTTACACTGAAGCTTTCTTT
TRBJ2-1	TRBD2	NA	TRBV2	15	CASSVEAGGTNEQFF	TGTGCCAGCAGTGTGGAAGCGGGAGGTACAAATGAGCAGTTCTTC
TRBJ1-2	NA	few	TRBV4-1	12	CASSQGQDGYTF	TGCGCCAGCAGCCAAGGGCAGGATGGCTACACCTTC
TRBJ2-7	NA	few	TRBV28	15	CASSLSLGMRDEQYF	TGTGCCAGCAGTTTAAGCCTGGGGATGCGAGACGAGCAGTACTTC
TRBJ2-2	TRBD1	NA	TRBV27	17	CASSTGTGMSNTGELFF	TGTGCCAGCAGCACCGGGACAGGGATGTCGAACACCGGGGAGCTGTTTTTT
TRBJ2-5	NA	few	TRBV5-1	16	CASSLGDASYQETQYF	TGCGCCAGCAGCTTAGGGGACGCAAGCTACCAAGAGACCCAGTACTTC
TRBJ2-3	TRBD2	NA	TRBV7-8	17	CASSFGSLAASTDTQYF	TGTGCCAGCAGCTTCGGGAGTCTAGCGGCTAGCACAGATACGCAGTATTTT
TRBJ2-5	TRBD2	many	TRBV6-1	14	CASRRLAGGETQYF	TGTGCCAGCAGAAGGCTAGCGGGAGGAGAGACCCAGTACTTC
TRBJ2-3	NA	NA	TRBV6-2/TRBV6-3	14	CASSYGQGSDTQYF	TGTGCCAGCAGTTACGGGCAGGGGTCAGATACGCAGTATTTT
TRBJ1-6	NA	many	TRBV20-1	16	CSAGLSVGGRNSPLHF	TGCAGCGCGGGCTTAAGTGTGGGTGGTAGGAATTCACCCCTCCACTTT
TRBJ2-1	NA	many	TRBV30	15	CAWTPKKTPYNEQFF	TGTGCCTGGACCCCAAAGAAAACCCCTTACAATGAGCAGTTCTTC
TRBJ1-6	TRBD1	few	TRBV7-9	13	CASSLGTGPPLHF	TGTGCCAGCAGCTTAGGGACAGGGCCACCCCTCCACTTT
TRBJ2-3	TRBD2	few	TRBV7-9	16	CASSFAPGGVADTQYF	TGTGCCAGCAGCTTCGCTCCGGGGGGAGTGGCAGATACGCAGTATTTT
TRBJ2-2	TRBD2	NA	TRBV7-9	18	CASSPTSGRALFAGELFF	TGTGCCAGCAGCCCGACTAGCGGGAGGGCCTTATTCGCCGGGGAGCTGTTTTTT
TRBJ2-7	NA	NA	TRBV20-1	12	CSASQAGHEQYF	TGCAGTGCTAGTCAGGCAGGCCACGAGCAGTACTTC
TRBJ2-3	TRBD1	many	TRBV27	18	CASISDRGLGIGTDTQYF	TGTGCCAGCATTTCCGACAGGGGGCTTGGGATAGGCACAGATACGCAGTATTTT
TRBJ2-7	NA	few	TRBV25-1	14	CASNQGLALSEQYF	TGTGCCAGCAACCAAGGGCTAGCCTTGTCCGAGCAGTACTTC
TRBJ2-2	TRBD1	few	TRBV30	13	CAWSYRGFGELFF	TGTGCCTGGAGTTACAGGGGTTTCGGGGAGCTGTTTTTT
TRBJ2-2	TRBD1	few	TRBV7-9	15	CASSSRGQGPGELFF	TGTGCCAGCAGCTCCCGGGGACAGGGTCCCGGGGAGCTGTTTTTT
TRBJ2-3	TRBD2	many	TRBV20-1	18	CSARSPEGLAGRFYTQYF	TGCAGTGCTAGGTCGCCGGAAGGACTAGCGGGAAGATTCTATACGCAGTATTTT
TRBJ2-1	TRBD2	many	TRBV20-1	15	CSARDLSSGIYEQFF	TGCAGTGCTAGAGATCTCTCTAGCGGGATCTATGAGCAGTTCTTC
TRBJ2-1	NA	few	TRBV6-2/TRBV6-3	13	CAGARGAYNEQFF	TGTGCCGGAGCCAGGGGGGCCTACAATGAGCAGTTCTTC
TRBJ2-2	NA	many	TRBV2	13	CASRRDSTGELFF	TGTGCCAGCAGGCGGGACAGCACCGGGGAGCTGTTTTTT
TRBJ1-2	TRBD1	many	TRBV27	14	CASSSTGSDYGYTF	TGTGCCAGCAGTTCGACAGGGTCGGACTATGGCTACACCTTC
TRBJ2-1	NA	many	TRBV7-2	15	CASSSRRTGGNEQFF	TGTGCCAGCAGCTCCAGGCGGACTGGCGGGAATGAGCAGTTCTTC
TRBJ1-2	NA	many	TRBV10-3	14	CAISDRQGHYGYTF	TGTGCCATCAGTGATCGGCAGGGGCACTATGGCTACACCTTC
TRBJ2-7	NA	few	TRBV6-1	14	CASSEALQPYEQYF	TGTGCCAGCAGTGAAGCGTTGCAGCCCTACGAGCAGTACTTC
TRBJ2-2	NA	many	TRBV11-3	13	CASSPADTGELFF	TGTGCCAGCAGCCCAGCGGACACCGGGGAGCTGTTTTTT
TRBJ2-7	NA	many	TRBV27	14	CASTLGQGSYEQYF	TGTGCCAGCACTCTTGGGCAGGGGAGTTACGAGCAGTACTTC
TRBJ2-2	TRBD2	NA	TRBV10-3	16	CAISARGGSNTGELFF	TGTGCCATCAGTGCCCGGGGGGGCTCGAACACCGGGGAGCTGTTTTTT
TRBJ2-5	TRBD1	many	TRBV27	14	CASRHRGQVETQYF	TGTGCCAGCAGACATAGAGGACAGGTAGAGACCCAGTACTTC
TRBJ2-3	TRBD2	NA	TRBV6-1	15	CASSEEASGTNTQYF	TGTGCCAGCAGTGAAGAGGCTAGCGGGACGAATACGCAGTATTTT
TRBJ2-1	TRBD1	many	TRBV29-1	12	CSAETGGNEQFF	TGCAGCGCTGAGACAGGGGGCAATGAGCAGTTCTTC
TRBJ2-2	NA	NA	TRBV28	13	CASTVAAREELFF	TGTGCCAGCACCGTAGCGGCCCGAGAGGAGCTGTTTTTT
TRBJ2-7	NA	many	TRBV20-1	13	CSARDLDNYEQYF	TGCAGTGCTAGAGATCTAGACAACTACGAGCAGTACTTC
TRBJ2-1	TRBD1	many	TRBV11-1	15	CASSWDSSSYNEQFF	TGTGCCAGCAGCTGGGACAGCTCTTCCTACAATGAGCAGTTCTTC